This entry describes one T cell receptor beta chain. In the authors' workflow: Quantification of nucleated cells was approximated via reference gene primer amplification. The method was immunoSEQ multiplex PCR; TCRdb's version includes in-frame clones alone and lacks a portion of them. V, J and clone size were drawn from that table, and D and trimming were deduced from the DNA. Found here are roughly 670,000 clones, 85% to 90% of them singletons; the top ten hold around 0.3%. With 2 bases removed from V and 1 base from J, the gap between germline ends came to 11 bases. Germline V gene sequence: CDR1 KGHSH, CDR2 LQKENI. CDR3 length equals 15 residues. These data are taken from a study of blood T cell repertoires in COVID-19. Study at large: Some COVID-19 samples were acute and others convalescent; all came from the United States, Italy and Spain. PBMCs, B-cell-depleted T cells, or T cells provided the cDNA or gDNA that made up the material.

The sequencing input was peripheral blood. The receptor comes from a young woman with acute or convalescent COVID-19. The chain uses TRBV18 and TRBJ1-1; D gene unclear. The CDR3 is CASSPSNRENTEAFF. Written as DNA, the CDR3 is TGTGCCAGCTCACCATCAAACAGAGAGAACACTGAAGCTTTCTTT.